These 19 T cell receptor beta chains originate from one sample sequenced in a study of hypomethylating agent response in myelodysplastic syndrome. The method was immunoSEQ multiplex PCR; TCRdb's version includes in-frame clones alone and lacks a portion of them. Of under 2,000 clones in the sample, under 90% were seen once. The sample was bone marrow, taken before or after starting hypomethylating agent treatment for myelodysplastic syndrome (not recorded which). The source is a human donor with myelodysplastic syndrome.

The rearrangement joins TRBV11-2 to TRBJ2-6; D is unresolved. The V and J ends lost 1 base and 2 bases respectively, with 9 bases between them. The length of the CDR3 is 16 residues. Germline CDR1 reads SGHAT; CDR2 reads FQNNGV. DNA of the CDR3: TGTGCCAGCAGCTTAGTCCCTTTGGCTGGGGCCAACGTCCTGACTTTC. It codes for CASSLVPLAGANVLTF.

The table lists this clone with a few counts. The V gene is TRBV2, the J gene TRBJ2-7; D call uncertain. Trimming took 4 bases from V and 3 from J, leaving 10 bases between them. Germline CDR1 is SNHLY and CDR2 is FYNNEI. This CDR3 has 13 residues. CDR3 loop: CASSAGQYYEQYF. For the CDR3, the DNA is TGTGCCAGCAGTGCTGGGCAGTACTACGAGCAGTACTTC.

This chain joins TRBV19 and TRBJ2-5; 8 bases match TRBD2. There are 16 residues in the CDR3. V gave up 4 bases and J gave up 1 base; unmatched junction bases: 8. Per the germline V gene, CDR1 is LNHDA and CDR2 is SQIVND (reference sequence). The CDR3 nucleotides read TGTGCCAGTAGTACCGGACTAGCCGACCCCCAAGAGACCCAGTACTTC. Protein: CASSTGLADPQETQYF.

The rearrangement uses TRBV6-5 and TRBJ2-7; D unresolved. The V gene's germline CDR1 is MNHEY and CDR2 SVGAGI. The ends were cut back, 6 bases at V and 1 base at J, with 13 bases in the middle. This CDR3 has 14 residues. The CDR3: CASRKLVGSYEQYF. In DNA form, the CDR3 reads TGTGCCAGCAGGAAACTGGTAGGGTCCTACGAGCAGTACTTC.

The chain couples TRBV28 to TRBJ1-5; 8 nucleotides align to TRBD1. Germline CDR1 MDHEN, CDR2 SYDVKM. This CDR3 has 18 amino acids. Unmatched junction bases numbered 13, after V lost 6 bases and J lost 0 bases. The CDR3 region is CASRVSDRGVYSNQPQHF. CDR3 DNA: TGTGCCAGCAGGGTCTCCGACAGGGGCGTCTATAGCAATCAGCCCCAGCATTTT.

V and J are TRBV27 and TRBJ2-2, with 8 bases matching TRBD1. There are 14 residues in the CDR3. With V trimmed by 6 bases and J by 5 bases, 5 bases remained unmatched. The germline gives CDR1 MNHEY, CDR2 SMNVEV (reference sequence). The CDR3 bases are TGTGCCAGCAGACCCCGACAGGGGACCGGGGAGCTGTTTTTT. It specifies CASRPRQGTGELFF.

The chain employs TRBV6-4 and TRBJ2-7; TRBD1 matches at 7 bases. V dropped 2 bases and J dropped 7; count of bases not matched to a gene: 11. Germline CDR1 MRHNA, CDR2 SNTAGT. CDR3 length equals 15 residues. The CDR3 region has the DNA TGTGCCAGCAGTGACATCCCCACAGGGGTGGGGGAGCAGTACTTC. The encoded protein is CASSDIPTGVGEQYF.

This clone occurred a few times. This sequence joins TRBV28 and TRBJ2-1, with 13 bases that match TRBD2. Trimming at V came to 3 bases and at J to 9 bases, leaving 2 bases not matched to a gene. CDR1 is MDHEN, CDR2 SYDVKM, per germline. The CDR3 consists of 14 residues. The CDR3 region has the DNA TGTGCCAGCAGTTTTGGACTAGCGGGAGCTGAGCAGTTCTTC. As protein: CASSFGLAGAEQFF.

For the CDR3, the DNA is TGTGCCAGCAGTTACGTACAGGGGTTTACCACCGGGGAGCTGTTTTTT. Protein product: CASSYVQGFTTGELFF. The chain uses TRBV6-6 and TRBJ2-2; 7 nucleotides line up with TRBD1. Germline V CDR1 and CDR2: MNHNY, SVGAGI (reference sequence). Trimming removed 2 bases from V and 4 bases from J; junction bases left unmatched: 7. The CDR3 contains 16 residues.

This clone was seen just once. The J gene is TRBJ2-7, the V gene TRBV6-1, with 8 bases lining up with TRBD2. CDR1 MNHNS and CDR2 SASEGT come from the germline V gene. V lost 2 bases, J lost 0 bases, and 9 bases stayed unmatched. CDR3 length equals 17 residues. The CDR3 DNA is TGTGCCAGCAGTGAATGGGGACTAGTCCTGTCCTCCTACGAGCAGTACTTC. Translated: CASSEWGLVLSSYEQYF.

The chain employs TRBV19 and TRBJ1-1; D ambiguous. CDR1 is LNHDA and CDR2 is SQIVND in the germline V gene (reference sequence). The CDR3 has 12 residues. V was clipped by 5 bases and J by 5 bases, with 9 bases between them. This CDR3 is CASSSRMTEAFF. CDR3 nucleotides: TGTGCCAGTAGTTCCCGCATGACTGAAGCTTTCTTT.

A remark on this clone: It is likely a read error, because the conserved phenylalanine at the end of the CDR3 is missing. Because the CDR3's place on the DNA is in doubt, the DNA is left out and the CDR3 is given as listed by TCRdb. The genes are TRBV2 and TRBJ2-3; no DNA check was done on the table's D call, TRBD1. Germline CDR1 reads SNHLY; CDR2 reads FYNNEI. The CDR3 extends over 13 residues, inclusive of both ends. The CDR3 loop is CASSERTGAQILL.

The CDR3 nucleotides read TGTGCCAGCAGCGTAGTTCCCAACAATGAGCAGTTCTTC. This translates into CASSVVPNNEQFF. This chain links TRBV9 with TRBJ2-1; no firm D call. This CDR3 contains 13 residues. Germline CDR1 reads SGDLS; CDR2 reads YYNGEE. Between the trimmed V and J ends, which lost 0 bases and 5 bases, there was a span of 6 bases. Full variable domain (remainder filled in from reference TRBV9 and TRBJ2-1): DSGVTQTPKHLITATGQRVTLRCSPRSGDLSVYWYQQSLDQGLQFLIQYYNGEERAKGNILERFSAQQFPDLHSELNLSSLELGDSALYFCASSVVPNNEQFFGPGTRLTVL.

The chain carries TRBV12-5 and TRBJ1-6; TRBD1 aligns across 7 bases. The V gene end was trimmed by 7 bases and the J gene end by 15 bases; junction bases not matched to a gene: 21. Germline CDR1 LGHNT, CDR2 FRNRAP. The CDR3 is made up of 16 amino acids. CDR3 in DNA: TGTGCTAGTGCCCCTAGGGAGGGACAGACAAACAATCTCCTCCACTTT. Translated, it gives CASAPREGQTNNLLHF.

The V call is TRBV27, the J call TRBJ1-4; unclear D gene. This CDR3 comprises 15 residues. Trimming removed 6 bases from V and 10 bases from J, with 21 bases in between. Per the germline V gene, CDR1 is MNHEY and CDR2 is SMNVEV (reference sequence). The DNA of the CDR3 is TGTGCCAGCAGGCAAACCGGGTTAACGGGATTAAAACTGTTTTTT. Protein product: CASRQTGLTGLKLFF.

The gene calls are TRBV30 and TRBJ2-7; 7 nucleotides align to TRBD2. From germline, CDR1 is GTSNPN and CDR2 SVGIG (reference sequence). V shed 4 bases, J shed 2 bases, and the junction held 8 bases outside the gene matches. This CDR3 spans 14 amino acids. DNA of the CDR3: TGTGCCTGGATTCCGGGAGGCGGTACCTACGAGCAGTACTTC. This encodes CAWIPGGGTYEQYF.

This rearrangement joins TRBV15 to TRBJ2-5; 9 bases map to TRBD1. With V trimmed by 3 bases and J by 5 bases, 7 bases remained unmatched. The germline V gene has CDR1 LNHNV and CDR2 YYDKDF (reference sequence). The length of the CDR3 is 15 residues. The CDR3 reads CATSSHTGGGETQYF. In nucleotides, the CDR3 is TGTGCCACCAGCAGTCATACAGGGGGCGGTGAGACCCAGTACTTC.

The chain is built from TRBV7-2 and TRBJ2-3, with unresolved D. V lost 3 bases to trimming and J lost 2 bases, with 3 bases between them. CDR3 length: 12 amino acids. Germline V gene data show CDR1 as SGHTA and CDR2 as FQGNSA. The CDR3 DNA sequence: TGTGCCAGCAGCTTGGACACAGATACGCAGTATTTT. Its translation: CASSLDTDTQYF. The full variable domain, completed using reference TRBV7-2 and TRBJ2-3, is GAGVSQSPSNKVTEKGKDVELRCDPISGHTALYWYRQSLGQGLEFLIYFQGNSAPDKSGLPSDRFSAERTGGSVSTLTIQRTQQEDSAVYLCASSLDTDTQYFGPGTRLTVL.

The chain couples TRBV5-4 to TRBJ1-4; possibly TRBD1 for D (6 bases). The CDR3 consists of 15 residues. Germline V gene sequence: CDR1 SGHNT, CDR2 YYREEE (reference sequence). V shed 3 bases and J shed 8 bases, with 17 bases lying between them. The CDR3 is CASSSGKGGAEKLFF. In DNA, the CDR3 is TGTGCCAGCAGCTCCGGAAAAGGGGGGGCAGAAAAACTGTTTTTT.